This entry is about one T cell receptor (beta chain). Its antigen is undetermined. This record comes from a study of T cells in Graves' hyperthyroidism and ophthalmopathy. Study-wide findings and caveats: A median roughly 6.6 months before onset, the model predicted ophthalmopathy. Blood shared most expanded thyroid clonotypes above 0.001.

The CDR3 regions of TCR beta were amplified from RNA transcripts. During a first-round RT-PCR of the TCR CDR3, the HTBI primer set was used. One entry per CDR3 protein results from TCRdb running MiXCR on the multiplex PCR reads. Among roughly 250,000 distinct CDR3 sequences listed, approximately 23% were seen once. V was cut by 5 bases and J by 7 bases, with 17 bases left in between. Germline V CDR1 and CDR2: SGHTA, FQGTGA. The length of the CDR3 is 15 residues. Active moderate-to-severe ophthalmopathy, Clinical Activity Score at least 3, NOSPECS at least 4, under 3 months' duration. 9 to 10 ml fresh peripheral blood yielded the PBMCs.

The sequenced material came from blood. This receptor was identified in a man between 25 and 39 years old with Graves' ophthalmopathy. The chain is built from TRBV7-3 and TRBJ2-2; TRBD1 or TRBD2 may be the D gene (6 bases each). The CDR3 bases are TGTGCCAGCAGCCCCACGGGGGCGCGGGGCGGGGAGCTGTTTTTT. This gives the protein CASSPTGARGGELFF. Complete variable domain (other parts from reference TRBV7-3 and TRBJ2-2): GAGVSQTPSNKVTEKGKYVELRCDPISGHTALYWYRQSLGQGPEFLIYFQGTGAADDSGLPNDRFFAVRPEGSVSTLKIQRTERGDSAVYLCASSPTGARGGELFFGEGSRLTVL.